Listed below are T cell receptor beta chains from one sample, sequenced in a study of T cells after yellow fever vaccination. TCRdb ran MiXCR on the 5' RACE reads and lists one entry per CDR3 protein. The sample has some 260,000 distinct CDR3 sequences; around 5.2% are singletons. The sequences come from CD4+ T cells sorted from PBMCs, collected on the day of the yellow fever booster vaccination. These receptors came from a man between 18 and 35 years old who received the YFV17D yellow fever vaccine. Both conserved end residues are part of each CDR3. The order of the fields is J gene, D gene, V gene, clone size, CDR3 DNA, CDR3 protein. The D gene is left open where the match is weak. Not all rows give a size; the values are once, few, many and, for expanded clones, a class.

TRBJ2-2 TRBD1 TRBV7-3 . TGTGCCACCGGGACAGGGAACACCGGGGAGCTGTTTTTT CATGTGNTGELFF
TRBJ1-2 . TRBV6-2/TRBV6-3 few TGTGCCAGCAGTCAATACAGAAGCTACACCTTC CASSQYRSYTF
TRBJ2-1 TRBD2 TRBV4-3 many TGCGCCAGCAGCCAACTAGCGGGGGGCAACTACAATGAGCAGTTCTTC CASSQLAGGNYNEQFF
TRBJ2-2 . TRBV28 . TGTGCCAGCAAGGACCAAGTCACCGGGGAGCTGTTTTTT CASKDQVTGELFF
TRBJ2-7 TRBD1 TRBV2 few TGTGCCTCCCAGGGGGACGCCACCTCCTACGAGCAGTACTTC CASQGDATSYEQYF
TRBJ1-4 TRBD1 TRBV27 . TGTGCCAGCAGACTGCAGGGGGCGGGTGATGAAAAACTGTTTTTT CASRLQGAGDEKLFF
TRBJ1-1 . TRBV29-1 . TGCAGCGTTGATAAGGGACGGAACACTGAAGCTTTCTTT CSVDKGRNTEAFF
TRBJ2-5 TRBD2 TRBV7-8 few TGTGCCAGCAGACCGGGACTAGTGGGTGAGAGCCAGTACTTC CASRPGLVGESQYF
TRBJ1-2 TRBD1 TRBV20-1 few TGCAGTGCTCGGGACAGGGTTAGCGGCTACACCTTC CSARDRVSGYTF
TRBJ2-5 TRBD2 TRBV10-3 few TGTGCCATCGGATCGGCTGGACTAGCGGGGGGGCACGGGACCCAGTACTTC CAIGSAGLAGGHGTQYF
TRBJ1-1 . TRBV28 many TGTGCCAGCAGCCCCGGGACTGAAGCTTTCTTT CASSPGTEAFF
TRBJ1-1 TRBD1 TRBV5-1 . TGCGCCAGCACCGGACAGGGCGGCACTGAAGCTTTCTTT CASTGQGGTEAFF
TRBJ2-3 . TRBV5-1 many TGCGCCAGCAGCTTGGTCAGCGATACGCAGTATTTT CASSLVSDTQYF
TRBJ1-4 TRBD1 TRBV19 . TGTGCCACCAAAGGGACAGCAACTAATGAAAAACTGTTTTTT CATKGTATNEKLFF
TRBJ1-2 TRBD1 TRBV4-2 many TGTGCCAGCAGCCAAGATATATCAGGGGGAGCCGGTTATGGCTACACCTTC CASSQDISGGAGYGYTF
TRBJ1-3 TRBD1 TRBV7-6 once TGTGCCAGCAGCTCGGACAGGCTGTACGGCACCATATATTTT CASSSDRLYGTIYF
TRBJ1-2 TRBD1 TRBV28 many TGTGCCAGCAGTTCAACAGGGGAGGGCTCCTATGGCTACACCTTC CASSSTGEGSYGYTF
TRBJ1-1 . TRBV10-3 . TGTGCCATCAGTGAGTCGTCGGGGGCCCGGGATAACACTGAAGCTTTCTTT CAISESSGARDNTEAFF
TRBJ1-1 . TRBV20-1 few TGCAGTGCTAGGTTGAACGAACAGCTGAACACTGAAGCTTTCTTT CSARLNEQLNTEAFF
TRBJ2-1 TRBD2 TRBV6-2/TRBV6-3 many TGTGCCAGCAGACGAGCGGGGGGTAGCCATGAGCAGTTCTTC CASRRAGGSHEQFF
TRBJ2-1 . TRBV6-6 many TGTGCCAGCAGTTACTCGGGCCAGCCCTACAATGAGCAGTTCTTC CASSYSGQPYNEQFF
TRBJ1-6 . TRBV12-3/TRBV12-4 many TGTGCCAGCAGTTTACGGGGGGCGTGGGGATCACCCCTCCACTTT CASSLRGAWGSPLHF
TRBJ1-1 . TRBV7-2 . TGTGCCAGCAGCTCCTACGGGGTTGAAGCTTTCTTT CASSSYGVEAFF
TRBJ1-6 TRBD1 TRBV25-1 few TGTGCCAGCAGTGACCGGGACAGGGGTCGAGATTCACCCCTCCACTTT CASSDRDRGRDSPLHF
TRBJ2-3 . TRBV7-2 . TGTGCCAGCAGCTCCTGGGGTGGAGGACTTGGCACAGATACGCAGTATTTT CASSSWGGGLGTDTQYF
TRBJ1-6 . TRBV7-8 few TGTGCCAGCAGCATAAATAGTTTGGGCAGGGGAGTAAGCTCCTATAATTCACCCCTCCACTTT CASSINSLGRGVSSYNSPLHF
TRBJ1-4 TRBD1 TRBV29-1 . TGCAGCGTTGTCAGGGGGGACGTTGAAAAACTGTTTTTT CSVVRGDVEKLFF
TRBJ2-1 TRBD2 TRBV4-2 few TGTGCCAGCAGCCGCACAGCGGGGGGGGGATACAATGAGCAGTTCTTC CASSRTAGGGYNEQFF
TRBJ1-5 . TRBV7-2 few TGTGCCAGCAGCTTAGTCGGGGGAGGAGGTCAGCCCCAGCATTTT CASSLVGGGGQPQHF
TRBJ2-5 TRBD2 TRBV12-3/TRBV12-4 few TGTGCCAGCAGTTTATGGACTAGCCAAGAGACCCAGTACTTC CASSLWTSQETQYF
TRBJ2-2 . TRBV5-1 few TGCGCCAGCAGCTTGGATCCAGCCACCGGGGAGCTGTTTTTT CASSLDPATGELFF
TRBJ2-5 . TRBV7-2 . TGTGCCAGCAGCCCCAGGCGCTGGAACCAAGAGACCCAGTACTTC CASSPRRWNQETQYF
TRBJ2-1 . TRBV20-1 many TGCAGTGCTAGAGATATGCAGGGGTACAATGAGCAGTTCTTC CSARDMQGYNEQFF
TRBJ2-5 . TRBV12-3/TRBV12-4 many TGTGCCAGCAGTTTCTCGGGACCGACGGCTCAAGAGACCCAGTACTTC CASSFSGPTAQETQYF
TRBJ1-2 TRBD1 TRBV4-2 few TGTGCCAGCAGCCAAACTGACAGGGTAAATGGCTACACCTTC CASSQTDRVNGYTF
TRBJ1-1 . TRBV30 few TGTGCCTGGAGTCTAGGGGCTGAAGCTTTCTTT CAWSLGAEAFF
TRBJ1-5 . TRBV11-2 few TGTGCCAGCAGCTTAGAAGGAGGTGCCCAGCATTTT CASSLEGGAQHF
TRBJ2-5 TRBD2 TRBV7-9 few TGTGCCAGCAGCCTGGAGGGGAGGGCGACCCAGTACTTC CASSLEGRATQYF
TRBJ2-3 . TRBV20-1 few TGCAGTGCTAGAGGACCCGAGAGAGCAGATACGCAGTATTTT CSARGPERADTQYF
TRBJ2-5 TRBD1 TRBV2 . TGTGCCAGCAGGGGGGACAGGGGGCAAGAGACCCAGTACTTC CASRGDRGQETQYF
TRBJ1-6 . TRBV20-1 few TGCAGTGCTAGCGGGGACGATTCACCCCTCCACTTT CSASGDDSPLHF
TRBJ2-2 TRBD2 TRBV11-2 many TGTGCCAGCAGCCCTAAGGGACTAGCCTTCGGGGAGCTGTTTTTT CASSPKGLAFGELFF
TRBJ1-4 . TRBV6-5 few TGTGCCAGCAGTCCGCGGCTCGCTGCAACTAATGAAAAACTGTTTTTT CASSPRLAATNEKLFF
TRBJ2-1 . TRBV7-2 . TGTGCCAGCAGCCGCCGGACAGCGAGCTCCTACAATGAGCAGTTCTTC CASSRRTASSYNEQFF
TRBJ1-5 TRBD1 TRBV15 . TGTGCCACCAGTTACGACAGGGGGAATCAGCCCCAGCATTTT CATSYDRGNQPQHF
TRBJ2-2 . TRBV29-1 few TGCAGCGTGGGGGCAGGGGCCAACACCGGGGAGCTGTTTTTT CSVGAGANTGELFF
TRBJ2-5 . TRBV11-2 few TGTGCCAGCTGTCCGAGGGGGGGGACCCAGTACTTC CASCPRGGTQYF
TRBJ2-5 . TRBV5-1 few TGCGCCAGCAGCTTGCCCGGGAGCGAAGAGACCCAGTACTTC CASSLPGSEETQYF
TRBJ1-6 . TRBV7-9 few TGTGCCAGCAGCTTAGTGCGAGGGTCTCCCCTCCACTTT CASSLVRGSPLHF
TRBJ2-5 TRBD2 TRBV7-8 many TGTGCCAGCAGTCATCGGACTAGCGGGGAACAAGAGACCCAGTACTTC CASSHRTSGEQETQYF
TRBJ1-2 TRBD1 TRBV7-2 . TGTGCCAGCAGCTCGTGGACAGGGAATGAGGGCTACACCTTC CASSSWTGNEGYTF
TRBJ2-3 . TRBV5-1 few TGCGCCAGCAGCCGACCGGGCGGGGGCACTAGCACAGATACGCAGTATTTT CASSRPGGGTSTDTQYF
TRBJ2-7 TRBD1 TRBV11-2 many TGTGCCAGCAGCTTAGATCCGTGGACAGGGTCGTCCTACGAGCAGTACTTC CASSLDPWTGSSYEQYF
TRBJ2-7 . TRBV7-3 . TGTGCCAGCAGCTTAAGGGCAGCCGACGAGCAGTACTTC CASSLRAADEQYF
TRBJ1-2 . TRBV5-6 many TGTGCCAGCAGCTTCCAACTAACCGTACCCGATGGCTACACCTTC CASSFQLTVPDGYTF